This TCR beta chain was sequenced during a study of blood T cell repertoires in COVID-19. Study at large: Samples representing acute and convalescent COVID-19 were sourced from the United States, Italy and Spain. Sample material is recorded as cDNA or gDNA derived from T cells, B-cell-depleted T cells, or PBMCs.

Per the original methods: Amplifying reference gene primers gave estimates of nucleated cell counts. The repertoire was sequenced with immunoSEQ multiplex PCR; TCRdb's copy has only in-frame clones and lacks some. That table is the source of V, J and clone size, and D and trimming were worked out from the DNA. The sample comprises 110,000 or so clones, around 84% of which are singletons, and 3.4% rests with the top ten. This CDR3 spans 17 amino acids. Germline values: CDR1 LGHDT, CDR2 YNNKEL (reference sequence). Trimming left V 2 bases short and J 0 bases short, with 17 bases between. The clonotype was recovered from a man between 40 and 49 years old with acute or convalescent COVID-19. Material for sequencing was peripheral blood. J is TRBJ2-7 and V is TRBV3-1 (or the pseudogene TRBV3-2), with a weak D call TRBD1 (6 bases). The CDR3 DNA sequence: TGTGCCAGCAGCCAATACGTGGGCCAGGGGAGCTCCTACGAGCAGTACTTC. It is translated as CASSQYVGQGSSYEQYF.